This entry lists 27 T cell receptor beta chains sequenced from one sample in a study of PD-1 blockade in classical Hodgkin lymphoma. Time point given: newly diagnosed, previously untreated cHL patient sample. Researchers pulled CD8+ T cells out of thawed PBMCs using magnetic negative selection. This table comes from immunoSEQ multiplex PCR, and its TCRdb copy is limited to in-frame clones, with some not included. The sample shows over 9,000 clones, approximately 90% of them seen only once. The sample was CD8+ T cells from blood. The receptors were sampled from a human donor with classical Hodgkin lymphoma.

The chain is built from TRBV4-1 and TRBJ2-5; a possible D gene is TRBD2 (7 bases). The germline gives CDR1 MGHRA, CDR2 YSYEKL. Trimming pared 0 bases from V and 1 base from J, leaving 18 bases between. This CDR3 spans 18 amino acids. In DNA, the CDR3 is TGCGCCAGCAGCCAAGATTTGGGACGGGGGGCAATCCAAGAGACCCAGTACTTC. It yields the protein CASSQDLGRGAIQETQYF.

The chain uses TRBV11-1 and TRBJ2-7; D not certain. V was cut by 1 base and J by 5 bases, with 6 bases left in between. CDR1 is SGHAT and CDR2 is FQDESV in the germline V gene (reference sequence). The CDR3 runs to 12 residues. The CDR3 is CASSLGRNEQYF. In DNA, the CDR3 is TGTGCCAGCAGCTTAGGACGTAACGAGCAGTACTTC.

This sequence joins TRBV18 and TRBJ2-5, with 9 bases aligning to TRBD1. CDR3 length: 18 amino acids. Germline-derived CDR1 and CDR2 are KGHSH and LQKENI. Trimming took 3 bases from V and 4 from J; bases not matched to a gene: 15. The CDR3 DNA follows: TGTGCCAGCTCACCCATTAACAGGGGGCGCCCCTTTTCAGAGACCCAGTACTTC. This translates into CASSPINRGRPFSETQYF. The full variable domain, in which reference TRBV18 and TRBJ2-5 provide the parts outside the CDR3, is NAGVMQNPRHLVRRRGQEARLRCSPMKGHSHVYWYRQLPEEGLKFMVYLQKENIIDESGMPKERFSAEFPKEGPSILRIQQVVRGDSAAYFCASSPINRGRPFSETQYFGPGTRLLVL.

The rearrangement joins TRBV7-9 to TRBJ2-7, with D hard to call. Germline-derived CDR1 and CDR2 are SEHNR and FQNEAQ (reference sequence). Deletions cut 1 base from V and 3 bases from J, with 4 bases between. CDR3 length: 12 amino acids. The CDR3 nucleotides are TGTGCCAGCAGCTTAGGTGACTACGAGCAGTACTTC. Residues: CASSLGDYEQYF.

This clone was seen only once. The chain joins TRBV12-1 to TRBJ2-2; the table's D call, TRBD2, was not checked against the DNA. TRBV12-1 is a recognized pseudogene. The CDR3 has 20 amino acids. CDR3 DNA sequence: TGTGCCAGCAGCTCAAGCCTGTCACGACTAGTCGAATGGAACACCGGGGAGCTGTTTTTT. Residues: CASSSSLSRLVEWNTGELFF.

The chain employs TRBV9 and TRBJ1-5; 8 bases agree with TRBD1. This CDR3 is built from 15 residues. Germline V gene data show CDR1 as SGDLS and CDR2 as YYNGEE. After removal of 3 bases from V and 4 bases from J, the junction contained 6 bases not matched to a gene. In DNA, the CDR3 is TGTGCCAGCAGCGGACCGGGACAGGTTAATCAGCCCCAGCATTTT. Translated: CASSGPGQVNQPQHF.

The genes are TRBV4-3 and TRBJ2-7; 11 positions match TRBD1. J lost 3 bases, V lost 4 bases, and 5 bases had no gene match. CDR1 is LGHNA, CDR2 YSLEER, per germline. The CDR3 consists of 15 residues. CDR3 residues: CASSLRTGGIYEQYF. CDR3 nucleotides: TGCGCCAGCAGCCTACGGACAGGGGGCATCTACGAGCAGTACTTC.

The CDR3, as DNA: TGTGCCATCAGAGATAGCGGGGGAGATTACGAGCAGTACTTC. Amino acids: CAIRDSGGDYEQYF. This chain uses TRBV10-3 with TRBJ2-7; 9 bases line up with TRBD2. The germline gives CDR1 ENHRY, CDR2 SYGVKD. J lost 4 bases, V lost 6 bases, and 7 bases had no gene match. The CDR3 covers 14 residues.

The chain is built from TRBV9 and TRBJ2-5; D perhaps matches TRBD2 (5 bases). CDR3 length: 14 residues. Germline CDR1 SGDLS, CDR2 YYNGEE. The V end was cut by 4 bases, the J end by 5 bases, with 15 bases between. Here the CDR3 reads CASSPRAEPETQYF. CDR3 sequence (DNA): TGTGCCAGCAGCCCGCGAGCGGAGCCTGAGACCCAGTACTTC.

The chain has TRBV9 and TRBJ2-5; D remains ambiguous. The germline V and J ends were trimmed by 0 bases and 1 base, with 10 bases remaining between them. Germline loops: CDR1 SGDLS, CDR2 YYNGEE. The length of the CDR3 is 15 residues. The DNA for the CDR3 is TGTGCCAGCAGCGTAGTGCGGCGGACCCAAGAGACCCAGTACTTC. It is translated as CASSVVRRTQETQYF.

The rearrangement joins TRBV5-6 to TRBJ1-2, with 7 bases fitting TRBD1. The CDR3 runs to 16 residues. With 4 bases clipped from V and 4 bases from J, the junction kept 13 bases outside the gene matches. Germline-derived CDR1 and CDR2 are SGHDT and YYEEEE. As DNA, the CDR3 is TGTGCCAGCAGCGTAGCGGGGGGACAGACGGGCTATGGCTACACCTTC. Protein product: CASSVAGGQTGYGYTF.

The chain has TRBV9 and TRBJ2-3; 10 bases agree with TRBD2. CDR1 SGDLS and CDR2 YYNGEE come from the germline V gene. This CDR3 is built from 17 residues. J was trimmed by 0 bases and V by 1 base; bases with no gene match: 5. The CDR3 sequence is CASSVLAGAHSTDTQYF. For the CDR3, the DNA is TGTGCCAGCAGCGTACTAGCGGGGGCCCATAGCACAGATACGCAGTATTTT.

This chain links TRBV7-9 with TRBJ2-7; maybe TRBD1 (5 bases). This CDR3 is built from 12 residues. Germline CDR1 SEHNR, CDR2 FQNEAQ (reference sequence). Between the trimmed V and J ends, which lost 8 bases and 1 base, there was a span of 9 bases. CDR3 DNA: TGTGCCAGCGCGACAGTATCCTACGAGCAGTACTTC. Translating it yields CASATVSYEQYF. The whole variable domain, remainder taken from reference TRBV7-9 and TRBJ2-7, is DTGVSQNPRHKITKRGQNVTFRCDPISEHNRLYWYRQTLGQGPEFLTYFQNEAQLEKSRLLSDRFSAERPKGSFSTLEIQRTEQGDSAMYLCASATVSYEQYFGPGTRLTVT.

The gene calls are TRBV25-1 and TRBJ2-2, with D unresolved. CDR3 length: 12 residues. Germline CDR1 MGHDK, CDR2 SYGVNS. The V end was cut by 4 bases, the J end by 4 bases, with 4 bases between. CDR3 nucleotide sequence: TGTGCCAGCAGTGGGGGCACCGGGGAGCTGTTTTTT. Translation gives CASSGGTGELFF.

The chain recombines TRBV7-9 with TRBJ2-5; no clear D gene. The CDR3 is 14 residues long. Trimming took off 5 bases at V and 2 bases at J, with 12 bases between the two ends. Per germline, CDR1 SEHNR and CDR2 FQNEAQ (reference sequence). CDR3 nucleotides: TGTGCCAGCAGCAGCCTTCGGTTACAAGAGACCCAGTACTTC. Amino acid sequence: CASSSLRLQETQYF.

The V and J genes are TRBV7-8 and TRBJ2-7; D could derive from TRBD1 or TRBD2 (5 bases each). Trimming removed 1 base from V and 0 bases from J, with 7 bases in between. Germline CDR1 SGHVS, CDR2 FQNEAQ. The CDR3 has 14 amino acids. DNA for the CDR3: TGTGCCAGCAGCTTAGGGGGACCCTCCTACGAGCAGTACTTC. Residues: CASSLGGPSYEQYF.

V gene TRBV18 combines with J gene TRBJ2-7; 11 bases agree with TRBD2. The junction had 9 bases not matched to a gene; V was cut back by 2 bases and J by 0 bases. The CDR3 runs 18 residues. Germline V gene lookup returns CDR1 KGHSH and CDR2 LQKENI. The CDR3 nucleotides are TGTGCCAGCTCACCAGTGAGGCCTAGCGGGGGGTACTCCTACGAGCAGTACTTC. Its protein product is CASSPVRPSGGYSYEQYF.

The V gene is TRBV30, the J gene TRBJ1-3; a weak D match, TRBD1 (5 bases). Germline CDR1 reads GTSNPN; CDR2 reads SVGIG (reference sequence). Trimming removed 0 bases at V and 4 bases at J, with 13 bases between. This CDR3 comprises 15 residues. CDR3 in amino acids: CAWSVHSGHGNTIYF. CDR3 sequence (DNA): TGTGCCTGGAGTGTACATTCGGGGCACGGAAACACCATATATTTT.

This clone is a singleton in its sample. The chain recombines TRBV6-6 with TRBJ2-7; D remains ambiguous. Deletions cut 6 bases from V and 6 bases from J, with 6 bases between. Germline CDR1 MNHNY, CDR2 SVGAGI (reference sequence). This CDR3 contains 10 residues. CDR3 in DNA: TGTGCCAGCAGGAGCTCCGAGCAGTACTTC. Translation: CASRSSEQYF.

The rearrangement links TRBV2 to TRBJ1-2; D is perhaps TRBD1 (5 bases). The CDR3 sequence is 15 residues long. Germline V gene data show CDR1 as SNHLY and CDR2 as FYNNEI. V was shortened by 0 bases and J by 0 bases, with 8 bases between the two germline ends. The CDR3 coding sequence is TGTGCCAGCAGTGAAGCCAGGGCCGCTAACTATGGCTACACCTTC. The encoded protein is CASSEARAANYGYTF.

V is TRBV14 and J is TRBJ2-5; perhaps TRBD2 as D (5 bases). Trimming removed 0 bases from V and 0 bases from J, with 11 bases in between. The germline V gene has CDR1 SGHDN and CDR2 FVKESK. The CDR3 sequence is 16 residues long. The CDR3 DNA reads as TGTGCCAGCAGCCAAGATCTGCCGGGGTACCAAGAGACCCAGTACTTC. Protein: CASSQDLPGYQETQYF. Using reference TRBV14 and TRBJ2-5 for the parts outside the CDR3, the full variable domain is EAGVTQFPSHSVIEKGQTVTLRCDPISGHDNLYWYRRVMGKEIKFLLHFVKESKQDESGMPNNRFLAERTGGTYSTLKVQPAELEDSGVYFCASSQDLPGYQETQYFGPGTRLLVL.

V gene TRBV9 combines with J gene TRBJ2-2, with TRBD2 as a possible D gene (6 bases). Deletions cut 0 bases from V and 7 bases from J, with 13 bases between. CDR1 and CDR2 from the germline V gene are SGDLS and YYNGEE. This CDR3 has 15 residues. The CDR3 DNA is TGTGCCAGCAGCGTAGATACTAGCCATTACGGGGAGCTGTTTTTT. Translating it yields CASSVDTSHYGELFF.

The chain links TRBV5-4 to TRBJ1-1; tentatively, D is TRBD1 (5 bases). The CDR3 has 13 amino acids. Trimming shortened V by 7 bases and J by 6 bases, and 16 bases separated the two germline ends. The germline V gene has CDR1 SGHNT and CDR2 YYREEE (reference sequence). CDR3 residues: CASSIGGWAEAFF. CDR3 nucleotide sequence: TGTGCCAGCTCCATTGGGGGGTGGGCTGAAGCTTTCTTT. Full variable domain (remainder filled in from reference TRBV5-4 and TRBJ1-1): ETGVTQSPTHLIKTRGQQVTLRCSSQSGHNTVSWYQQALGQGPQFIFQYYREEENGRGNFPPRFSGLQFPNYSSELNVNALELDDSALYLCASSIGGWAEAFFGQGTRLTVV.

This clone was observed a single time. The sample carries other DNA sequences with the same CDR3. The V gene is TRBV7-9, the J gene TRBJ2-7; no firm D call. Trimming cost V 5 bases and J 3 bases, with 5 bases left between them. Germline V lookup: CDR1 SEHNR, CDR2 FQNEAQ (reference sequence). The CDR3 length is 11 residues. CDR3 loop: CASSPNYEQYF. The DNA for the CDR3 is TGTGCCAGCAGCCCTAACTACGAGCAGTACTTC.

The J gene is TRBJ1-6, the V gene TRBV23-1; unclear D gene. TRBV23-1 is an ORF, with its function uncertain. The germline V and J ends were trimmed by 4 bases and 0 bases, with 22 bases remaining between them. The CDR3 has 20 amino acids. CDR3 bases: TGCGCCAGCAGTCCCCCCCGGAGTTTTTGGACCGGCTCCTATAATTCACCCCTCCACTTT. This codes for CASSPPRSFWTGSYNSPLHF.

The rearrangement links TRBV9 to TRBJ2-7; D is ambiguous. The CDR3 extends over 13 amino acids. V shed 2 bases and J shed 6 bases, with 12 bases lying between them. From germline, CDR1 is SGDLS and CDR2 YYNGEE. CDR3 sequence reads: CASSVAVFSEQYF. CDR3 coding DNA: TGTGCCAGCAGCGTGGCAGTTTTCTCCGAGCAGTACTTC.

This clone has only one observation. The chain employs TRBV9 and TRBJ1-3, with D unclear. The ends were cut back, 2 bases at V and 0 bases at J, with 9 bases in the middle. The germline V gene has CDR1 SGDLS and CDR2 YYNGEE. The CDR3 covers 15 residues. CDR3 region: CASSVSMSSGNTIYF. The CDR3 DNA sequence: TGTGCCAGCAGCGTCTCCATGAGCTCTGGAAACACCATATATTTT.